This is a list of T cell receptor beta chains from one sample in a study of T cells in Graves' hyperthyroidism and ophthalmopathy. Via MiXCR, TCRdb re-called the multiplex PCR reads, giving one row per CDR3 protein. The sample has approximately 630,000 distinct CDR3 sequences, 15% to 20% seen once. The sample taken for sequencing was blood. All receptors come from a young woman with Graves' hyperthyroidism. CDR3s include the opening cysteine and the closing phenylalanine or tryptophan. Each record gives: D gene, clone size, V gene, J gene, CDR3 DNA, CDR3 protein. The D gene is left open where the match is weak. Rows give clone size only sometimes, using once, few, many, or a class for an expanded clone.

d_call: -
clone_size: -
v_call: TRBV7-2
j_call: TRBJ1-1
cdr3_nt: TGTGCCAGCAGCTTAGGAGATGTCTCTCAAGCTTTCTTT
cdr3_aa: CASSLGDVSQAFF

d_call: -
clone_size: many
v_call: TRBV11-3
j_call: TRBJ1-2
cdr3_nt: TGTGCCAGCAGCTTAGTGACGGGGGGCTGGAGCTATGGCTACACCTTC
cdr3_aa: CASSLVTGGWSYGYTF

d_call: -
clone_size: few
v_call: TRBV27
j_call: TRBJ1-5
cdr3_nt: TGTGCCAGCAGGGCCCGGGGGGACCAGCCCCAGCATTTT
cdr3_aa: CASRARGDQPQHF

d_call: -
clone_size: many
v_call: TRBV11-2
j_call: TRBJ2-1
cdr3_nt: TGTGCCAGCAGCTTAGTACAGGTGTCGCAGTTCTTC
cdr3_aa: CASSLVQVSQFF

d_call: -
clone_size: -
v_call: TRBV6-5
j_call: TRBJ2-7
cdr3_nt: TGTGCCAGCAGTTACGGTCTAAGGGTCGAGCAGTACTTC
cdr3_aa: CASSYGLRVEQYF

d_call: -
clone_size: -
v_call: TRBV29-1
j_call: TRBJ2-7
cdr3_nt: TGCAGCGTTGAATCCCCGACCAATCCCTACGAGCAGTACTTC
cdr3_aa: CSVESPTNPYEQYF

d_call: -
clone_size: -
v_call: TRBV28
j_call: TRBJ1-4
cdr3_nt: TGTGCCAGCAGTTTATTAGGGGGAACTAATGAAAAACTGTTTTTT
cdr3_aa: CASSLLGGTNEKLFF

d_call: -
clone_size: few
v_call: TRBV11-3
j_call: TRBJ1-1
cdr3_nt: TGTGCCAGCACCCTCGGAAGGGCCACTGAAGCTTTCTTT
cdr3_aa: CASTLGRATEAFF

d_call: -
clone_size: few
v_call: TRBV6-5
j_call: TRBJ1-5
cdr3_nt: TGTGCCAGCAGTTACGGGGGGGGGGGGCAGCCCCAGCATTTT
cdr3_aa: CASSYGGGGQPQHF

d_call: -
clone_size: few
v_call: TRBV27
j_call: TRBJ1-2
cdr3_nt: TGTGCCAGCAGATTAACAGGGCCCATATCTAACTATGGCTACACCTTC
cdr3_aa: CASRLTGPISNYGYTF

d_call: -
clone_size: many
v_call: TRBV6-2/TRBV6-3
j_call: TRBJ2-1
cdr3_nt: TGTGCCAGCATGCCCCCTCTAGGCCGGGACTCCCTCTACAATGAGCAGTTCTTC
cdr3_aa: CASMPPLGRDSLYNEQFF

d_call: -
clone_size: -
v_call: TRBV7-3
j_call: TRBJ1-1
cdr3_nt: TGTGCCAGCAGCTTATTAAGTCCGGGGGGCGACGGTACTGAAGCTTTCTTT
cdr3_aa: CASSLLSPGGDGTEAFF

d_call: -
clone_size: -
v_call: TRBV27
j_call: TRBJ1-5
cdr3_nt: TGTGCCAGCAGACAGGGTGGGAGGAATCAGCCCCAGCATTTT
cdr3_aa: CASRQGGRNQPQHF

d_call: -
clone_size: -
v_call: TRBV28
j_call: TRBJ1-5
cdr3_nt: TGTGCCAGCAGTTTATTCACCCCTAGCAATCAGCCCCAGCATTTT
cdr3_aa: CASSLFTPSNQPQHF

d_call: -
clone_size: -
v_call: TRBV6-4
j_call: TRBJ1-2
cdr3_nt: TGTGCCAGCAGTGGTGGACATTCGGAAGGCTACACCTTC
cdr3_aa: CASSGGHSEGYTF

d_call: TRBD1
clone_size: many
v_call: TRBV29-1
j_call: TRBJ1-2
cdr3_nt: TGCAGCGTCGCGGACAGGGCGGGGGATGGCTACACCTTC
cdr3_aa: CSVADRAGDGYTF

d_call: TRBD1
clone_size: -
v_call: TRBV6-1
j_call: TRBJ2-3
cdr3_nt: TGTGCCAGCAGTCCAAATCGACAGGGGGCAGCGGCAGATACGCAGTATTTT
cdr3_aa: CASSPNRQGAAADTQYF

d_call: TRBD2
clone_size: many
v_call: TRBV20-1
j_call: TRBJ2-1
cdr3_nt: TGCAGTGCTAGGGCTAGCGGGAGGGCCAATGAGCAGTTCTTC
cdr3_aa: CSARASGRANEQFF

d_call: -
clone_size: -
v_call: TRBV5-1
j_call: TRBJ1-2
cdr3_nt: TGCGCCAGCAGCTCAGACCTCGGTATGGGCTACACCTTC
cdr3_aa: CASSSDLGMGYTF

d_call: TRBD1
clone_size: few
v_call: TRBV28
j_call: TRBJ2-1
cdr3_nt: TGTGCCAGCAGTTTATTTGGACAGGGGAATAATGAGCAGTTCTTC
cdr3_aa: CASSLFGQGNNEQFF

d_call: -
clone_size: many
v_call: TRBV27
j_call: TRBJ1-5
cdr3_nt: TGTGCCAGCAGTCCCCTTGACTCGACCGACAATCAGCCCCAGCATTTT
cdr3_aa: CASSPLDSTDNQPQHF

d_call: -
clone_size: -
v_call: TRBV11-2
j_call: TRBJ2-3
cdr3_nt: TGTGCCAGCAGCCCCACAGGGGCTAGCGTTTCGGAAGATACGCAGTATTTT
cdr3_aa: CASSPTGASVSEDTQYF

d_call: TRBD2
clone_size: many
v_call: TRBV7-8
j_call: TRBJ2-7
cdr3_nt: TGTGCCAGCAGCTTAGGGCTAGCGGGAGCTACCTACGAGCAGTACTTC
cdr3_aa: CASSLGLAGATYEQYF